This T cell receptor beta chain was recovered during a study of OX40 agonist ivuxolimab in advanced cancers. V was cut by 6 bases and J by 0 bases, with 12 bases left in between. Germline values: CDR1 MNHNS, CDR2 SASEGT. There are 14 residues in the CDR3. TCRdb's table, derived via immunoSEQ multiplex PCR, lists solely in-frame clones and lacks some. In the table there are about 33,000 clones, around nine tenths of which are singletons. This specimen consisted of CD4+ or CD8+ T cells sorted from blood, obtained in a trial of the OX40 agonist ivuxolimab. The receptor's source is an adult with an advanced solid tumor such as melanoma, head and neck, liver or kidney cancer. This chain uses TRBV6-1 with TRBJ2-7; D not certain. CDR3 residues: CASRDPGFSYEQYF. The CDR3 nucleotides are TGTGCCAGCAGAGACCCAGGATTCTCCTACGAGCAGTACTTC.